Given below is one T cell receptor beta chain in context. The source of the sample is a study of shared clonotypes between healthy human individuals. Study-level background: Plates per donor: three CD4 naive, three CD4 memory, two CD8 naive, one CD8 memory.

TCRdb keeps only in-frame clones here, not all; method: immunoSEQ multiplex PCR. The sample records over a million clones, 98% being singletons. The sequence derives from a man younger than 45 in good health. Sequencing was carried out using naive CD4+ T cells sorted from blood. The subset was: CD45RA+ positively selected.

The CDR3 DNA is TGTGCCAGCAGTTTCTTAGAACAGAGCTATGGCTACACCTTC. Protein product: CASSFLEQSYGYTF. The chain uses TRBV28 and TRBJ1-2; no clear D gene. This CDR3 has 14 residues. Germline V CDR1 and CDR2: MDHEN, SYDVKM. The V end was cut by 3 bases, the J end by 4 bases, with 12 bases between.